This passage covers 7 T cell receptor beta chains from one sample sequenced in a study of a mutant IDH1 vaccine in newly diagnosed glioma (dated by TCRdb to 2020 to 2023). Receptor libraries were prepared by the immunoSEQ multiplex PCR assay. Sourced from immuneACCESS, this table was stored by TCRdb with only in-frame sequences that have V and J called. A share of the clones is absent; for the studies checked, an unresolved V gene accounts for under half, and the remainder has no known explanation. The sample table lists fewer than 70,000 clones, just under 90% of them with a count of one. Roughly 4.8% of the sample is taken by the ten largest. The time point tag for this specimen amounts to: week 5, during vaccination. Each vaccine dose was 300 ug of a 20-mer mutant IDH1 peptide in Montanide, given subcutaneously with topical imiquimod. Which antigens these TCRs recognize remains unknown. The starting material was PBMCs, obtained from a glioma patient whose treatment included an IDH1 peptide vaccine. These receptors were collected from a woman aged 40 to 50 with glioma.

The chain joins TRBV5-1 to TRBJ2-5, with D hard to call. Germline CDR1 is SGHRS and CDR2 is YFSETQ. V was pared by 4 bases and J by 5 bases, with 24 bases between. The CDR3 is 17 amino acids. CDR3 loop: CASSLIVSGLRLETQYF. The DNA for the CDR3 is TGCGCCAGCAGCCTAATCGTATCTGGATTAAGATTGGAGACCCAGTACTTC.

This rearrangement joins TRBV5-6 to TRBJ2-1; 8 positions match TRBD2. The CDR3 is 12 residues long. The V gene end was trimmed by 4 bases and the J gene end by 14 bases; junction bases not matched to a gene: 8. The V gene's germline CDR1 is SGHDT and CDR2 YYEEEE. The CDR3 DNA reads TGTGCCAGCAGCCTCACTAGCGGTCACAAGTTCTTC. It specifies CASSLTSGHKFF.

The CDR3 sequence: CASSLVPTATGELFF. CDR3 nucleotides: TGCGCCAGCAGCTTGGTACCGACAGCCACCGGGGAGCTGTTTTTT. The rearrangement joins TRBV5-1 to TRBJ2-2, with D possibly matching TRBD1 (5 bases). The V and J ends lost 0 bases and 4 bases respectively, with 10 bases between them. Germline V CDR1 and CDR2: SGHRS, YFSETQ. The CDR3 totals 15 residues. Based on the CDR3 plus reference TRBV5-1 and TRBJ2-2, the full variable domain is KAGVTQTPRYLIKTRGQQVTLSCSPISGHRSVSWYQQTPGQGLQFLFEYFSETQRNKGNFPGRFSGRQFSNSRSEMNVSTLELGDSALYLCASSLVPTATGELFFGEGSRLTVL.

The chain couples TRBV2 to TRBJ2-7, with D perhaps matching TRBD1 (5 bases). There are 14 residues in the CDR3. Germline values: CDR1 SNHLY, CDR2 FYNNEI. V shed 3 bases and J shed 4 bases, with 13 bases lying between them. CDR3 nucleotide sequence: TGTGCCAGCAGTGAGAGAGTGGGGCTATACGAGCAGTACTTC. Translation: CASSERVGLYEQYF.

The gene calls are TRBV7-9 and TRBJ2-1; 9 bases match TRBD1. From germline, CDR1 is SEHNR and CDR2 FQNEAQ (reference sequence). The CDR3 is 17 residues long. The V gene end was trimmed by 3 bases and the J gene end by 8 bases; junction bases not matched to a gene: 14. The DNA for the CDR3 is TGTGCCAGCAGCTTCCATCCCCATCGACAGGGGGTCGATGAGCAGTTCTTC. Amino acids: CASSFHPHRQGVDEQFF. The full variable domain, rest sourced from reference TRBV7-9 and TRBJ2-1, is DTGVSQNPRHKITKRGQNVTFRCDPISEHNRLYWYRQTLGQGPEFLTYFQNEAQLEKSRLLSDRFSAERPKGSFSTLEIQRTEQGDSAMYLCASSFHPHRQGVDEQFFGPGTRLTVL.

This clone was counted a single time. The CDR3 nucleotides are TGTGCTAGTGGTTTGGTACTTCTAGCGGGGGGTACTAGCACAGATACGCAGTATTTT. It translates to CASGLVLLAGGTSTDTQYF. V and J are TRBV12-5 and TRBJ2-3, with 11 bases matching TRBD2. CDR3 length: 19 residues. Germline V gene sequence: CDR1 LGHNT, CDR2 FRNRAP. V lost 0 bases, J lost 0 bases, and 8 bases stayed unmatched.

The chain couples TRBV5-1 to TRBJ1-5; no clear D. V lost 4 bases, J lost 5 bases, and 16 bases lay in between. This CDR3 contains 15 residues. Per the germline V gene, CDR1 is SGHRS and CDR2 is YFSETQ. The CDR3 region has the DNA TGCGCCAGCAGCCCGCAAGGGATGGACCATCAGCCCCAGCATTTT. Its translation: CASSPQGMDHQPQHF.